Listed here are 26 T cell receptor beta chains from one sample, sequenced in a study of vaccination effects on CD4 cells after COVID-19 (dated by TCRdb to about 2022). No antigens are known for them. Library generation was performed with the immunoSEQ multiplex PCR assay. Drawn from immuneACCESS, this table holds only the in-frame rearrangements with V and J called that TCRdb kept. Clones are partly lost; checked studies trace under half to an unresolved V gene and leave the rest unexplained. This sample lists 70,000 to 85,000 clones; around 77% were detected once. Roughly 1.9% of the sample belongs to the ten largest clones. After approximately eleven days of culture, CD4+ T cells were isolated with the EasySep CD4+ T cell isolation kit. The specimen was CD4+ T cells from PBMCs cultured without peptide, collected before COVID-19 vaccination. These TCRs come from a human donor who received a COVID-19 vaccine.

This chain connects TRBV6-5 to TRBJ2-7; D is possibly TRBD1 or TRBD2 (6 bases each). Deletions cut 7 bases from V and 4 bases from J, with 20 bases between. This CDR3 has 15 amino acids. Looked up from germline, CDR1 is MNHEY and CDR2 is SVGAGI. This CDR3 reads CASTAKVGGRYEQYV. The DNA of the CDR3 is TGTGCCAGCACCGCCAAGGTTGGGGGGCGGTACGAGCAGTACGTC.

Of note for this clone: The sample contains more than one DNA sequence encoding this CDR3. This chain joins TRBV11-3 and TRBJ1-1, with D hard to call. With 3 bases removed from V and 0 bases from J, the gap between germline ends came to 5 bases. The CDR3 loop spans 13 amino acids. The germline CDR1 and CDR2 sequences are SGHNT and YENEEA. The CDR3 DNA follows: TGTGCCAGCAGCTTGGGGTTGAACACTGAAGCTTTCTTT. Translating gives CASSLGLNTEAFF. The full variable domain, rest sourced from reference TRBV11-3 and TRBJ1-1, is EAGVVQSPRYKIIEKKQPVAFWCNPISGHNTLYWYLQNLGQGPELLIRYENEEAVDDSQLPKDRFSAERLKGVDSTLKIQPAELGDSAVYLCASSLGLNTEAFFGQGTRLTVV.

The V and J genes are TRBV21-1 and TRBJ2-7; TRBD1 reflects the table's D call only, with no check against the DNA. TRBV21-1 is reported as a pseudogene. The CDR3 spans 16 residues. CDR3 region: CASSKRTGTGFYEQYV. The CDR3 coding sequence is TGTGCCAGCAGCAAAAGAACCGGGACAGGGTTTTACGAGCAGTACGTC.

This clone was counted a single time. V and J are TRBV10-3 and TRBJ1-5; D not resolved. The CDR3 extends over 13 amino acids. V was trimmed by 6 bases and J by 4 bases, leaving 10 bases between them. The germline V gene has CDR1 ENHRY and CDR2 SYGVKD. The CDR3, as DNA: TGTGCCATCAGGGCTGCCGGGAATCAGCCCCAGCATTTT. It is translated as CAIRAAGNQPQHF.

This clone appeared once. CDR3 DNA: TGCAGTGCTAGAGACCCGACGGGAGCTTTCTTT. Protein: CSARDPTGAFF. The genes are TRBV20-1 and TRBJ1-1, with D unclear. The ends were cut back, 0 bases at V and 10 bases at J, with 9 bases in the middle. Per germline, CDR1 DFQATT and CDR2 SNEGSKA (reference sequence). The CDR3 extends over 11 amino acids.

This clone turned up a few times. This sequence joins TRBV28 and TRBJ1-6, with D perhaps matching TRBD1 (5 bases). Germline V gene sequence: CDR1 MDHEN, CDR2 SYDVKM. V dropped 5 bases and J dropped 14 bases, with 13 bases sitting between them. The CDR3 has 12 residues. CDR3: CASSGPAGALHF. The CDR3, as DNA: TGTGCCAGCAGTGGACCGGCGGGGGCCCTCCACTTT.

This clone was seen only a few times. This chain joins TRBV12-5 and TRBJ2-3; D unclear. V was cut by 2 bases and J by 6 bases, with 9 bases left in between. In germline, CDR1 is LGHNT, CDR2 FRNRAP. The CDR3 has 13 residues. In DNA, the CDR3 is TGTGCTAGTGGTTTGTATATGTCCGATACGCAGTATTTT. Protein: CASGLYMSDTQYF. Variable domain in full (rest from reference TRBV12-5 and TRBJ2-3): DARVTQTPRHKVTEMGQEVTMRCQPILGHNTVFWYRQTMMQGLELLAYFRNRAPLDDSGMPKDRFSAEMPDATLATLKIQPSEPRDSAVYFCASGLYMSDTQYFGPGTRLTVL.

The chain is built from TRBV6-5 and TRBJ2-2, with a weak D call TRBD1 (5 bases). This CDR3 is built from 14 residues. Germline V gives CDR1 MNHEY, CDR2 SVGAGI. V gave up 2 bases and J gave up 1 base, with 5 bases separating them. DNA for the CDR3: TGTGCCAGCAGTTACAGGGGGAACACCGGGGAGCTGTTTTTT. As protein: CASSYRGNTGELFF.

V gene TRBV14 combines with J gene TRBJ2-4; D may be TRBD2 (6 bases). The CDR3 has 16 amino acids. Trimming cost V 4 bases and J 1 base, with 14 bases left between them. The germline V gene has CDR1 SGHDN and CDR2 FVKESK. CDR3 DNA sequence: TGTGCCAGCAGCCTGGGGGGACTCGGGGCCAAAAACATTCAGTACTTC. Protein sequence: CASSLGGLGAKNIQYF.

The gene calls are TRBV24-1 and TRBJ2-1; 10 nucleotides agree with TRBD1. This CDR3 comprises 15 residues. V gave up 4 bases and J gave up 9 bases; unmatched junction bases: 8. Germline V gene lookup returns CDR1 KGHDR and CDR2 SFDVKD. The CDR3: CATSDRDRGPGEQFF. The CDR3 nucleotides read TGTGCCACCAGTGACAGAGACAGGGGGCCAGGTGAGCAGTTCTTC.

This clone was recorded only once. This rearrangement joins TRBV7-9 to TRBJ2-7; TRBD1 is a possible D gene (7 bases). CDR1 is SEHNR and CDR2 is FQNEAQ in the germline V gene (reference sequence). The CDR3 runs to 13 residues. The ends were cut back, 1 base at V and 9 bases at J, with 13 bases in the middle. CDR3 nucleotides: TGTGCCAGCAGCTTAGGCGGGGACAGTAGGCAGTACGTC. This translates into CASSLGGDSRQYV.

CDR3 coding DNA: TGTGCCAGCAGCTTAGAAGGGTGGGACACCGGGGAGCTGTTTTTT. This codes for CASSLEGWDTGELFF. The rearrangement uses TRBV11-2 and TRBJ2-2; D gene uncertain. CDR1 and CDR2 (germline): SGHAT, FQNNGV. The CDR3 sequence is 15 residues long. V was shortened by 0 bases and J by 3 bases, with 8 bases between the two germline ends. The full variable domain, completed using reference TRBV11-2 and TRBJ2-2, is EAGVAQSPRYKIIEKRQSVAFWCNPISGHATLYWYQQILGQGPKLLIQFQNNGVVDDSQLPKDRFSAERLKGVDSTLKIQPAKLEDSAVYLCASSLEGWDTGELFFGEGSRLTVL.

The chain combines TRBV19 with TRBJ1-1, with TRBD1 matching over 7 bases. This CDR3 contains 15 residues. Trimming at V came to 6 bases and at J to 1 base, leaving 8 bases not matched to a gene. Per germline, CDR1 LNHDA and CDR2 SQIVND (reference sequence). CDR3 coding DNA: TGTGCCAGTAGCACAGGGGTGGCTCCGAACACTGAAGCTTTCTTT. It encodes CASSTGVAPNTEAFF.

The gene calls are TRBV6-5 and TRBJ1-5, with D unresolved. The CDR3 has 16 residues. Trimming shortened V by 4 bases and J by 2 bases, and 15 bases separated the two germline ends. Germline loops: CDR1 MNHEY, CDR2 SVGAGI. The CDR3 loop is CASSSTTDPGNQPQHF. CDR3 bases: TGTGCCAGCAGTTCGACGACGGACCCGGGCAATCAGCCCCAGCATTTT.

The V call is TRBV30, the J call TRBJ1-5, with D uncertain. The CDR3 totals 13 residues. Germline V gives CDR1 GTSNPN, CDR2 SVGIG (reference sequence). V dropped 0 bases and J dropped 7 bases, with 10 bases sitting between them. CDR3 residues: CAWSVQNGQPQHF. The CDR3 region has the DNA TGTGCCTGGAGTGTACAGAACGGGCAGCCCCAGCATTTT.

V and J are TRBV2 and TRBJ2-2; TRBD2 agrees at 10 bases. V lost 5 bases, J lost 1 base, and 13 bases stayed unmatched. CDR1 and CDR2 from the germline V gene are SNHLY and FYNNEI. CDR3 length: 19 amino acids. Here the CDR3 reads CASSTTRGSGGLNTGELFF. CDR3 bases: TGTGCCAGCAGTACGACCCGGGGTAGCGGGGGGTTGAACACCGGGGAGCTGTTTTTT.

The rearrangement links TRBV5-4 to TRBJ1-2; 7 bases are a match to TRBD1. Germline trimming cut 2 bases from V and 3 bases from J; bases unmatched to any gene: 7. CDR3 length: 15 amino acids. Germline V lookup: CDR1 SGHNT, CDR2 YYREEE (reference sequence). This CDR3 reads CASSFRTGEDYGYTF. For the CDR3, the DNA is TGTGCCAGCAGCTTTCGTACAGGGGAGGACTATGGCTACACCTTC.

The rearrangement uses TRBV7-8 and TRBJ1-4; D not certain. This CDR3 contains 14 residues. Trimming took off 3 bases at V and 7 bases at J, with 12 bases between the two ends. Germline CDR1 reads SGHVS; CDR2 reads FQNEAQ. The CDR3 protein is CASSFEVLSEKLFF. The CDR3 DNA reads as TGTGCCAGCAGCTTTGAGGTGTTGAGTGAAAAACTGTTTTTT.

The chain links TRBV18 to TRBJ1-1; maybe TRBD1 (6 bases). Germline lookup yields CDR1 KGHSH and CDR2 LQKENI. The CDR3 has 15 amino acids. Trimming shortened V by 1 base and J by 5 bases, and 14 bases separated the two germline ends. CDR3 DNA: TGTGCCAGCTCACCACAGGGGGTAGGTAGGACTGAAGCTTTCTTT. Its translation is CASSPQGVGRTEAFF.

V gene TRBV7-2 combines with J gene TRBJ1-5; D gene uncertain. The germline V and J ends were trimmed by 3 bases and 6 bases, with 12 bases remaining between them. The CDR3 contains 14 residues. CDR1 and CDR2 from the germline V gene are SGHTA and FQGNSA. The CDR3 bases are TGTGCCAGCAGCTTTGGGCCACCCGGTCAGCCCCAGCATTTT. Residues: CASSFGPPGQPQHF.

The chain employs TRBV5-1 and TRBJ1-1; no clear D. CDR3 length: 13 residues. Germline V gene data show CDR1 as SGHRS and CDR2 as YFSETQ. Trimming removed 0 bases at V and 11 bases at J, with 14 bases between. CDR3 sequence: CASSLDPATVAFF. The DNA of the CDR3 is TGCGCCAGCAGCTTGGATCCGGCCACGGTGGCTTTCTTT.

J is TRBJ2-1 and V is TRBV19; 11 nucleotides agree with TRBD1. The trim removed 6 bases at V and 9 bases at J, leaving 10 bases unmatched. The V gene's germline CDR1 is LNHDA and CDR2 SQIVND (reference sequence). The CDR3 length is 15 residues. Here the CDR3 DNA reads TGTGCCAGTAGCCGCGGGACAGGGGGTCTCACTGAGCAGTTCTTC. As protein: CASSRGTGGLTEQFF.

As DNA, the CDR3 is TGCGCCAGCAGCCAGGGACTAGCGGGTCTGGGGAATGAGCAGTTCTTC. It encodes CASSQGLAGLGNEQFF. The V and J genes are TRBV5-1 and TRBJ2-1, with TRBD2 identical over 12 bases. J lost 7 bases, V lost 4 bases, and 9 bases had no gene match. The CDR3 spans 16 residues. CDR1 is SGHRS, CDR2 YFSETQ, per germline.

This chain links TRBV6-5 with TRBJ1-5, with D possibly matching TRBD1 (6 bases). In germline, CDR1 is MNHEY, CDR2 SVGAGI. V dropped 5 bases and J dropped 8 bases, with 16 bases sitting between them. This CDR3 region has 14 residues. The CDR3 DNA follows: TGTGCCAGCAGTCTCACAGGGAGGGAGAAGCCCCAGCATTTT. Its protein product is CASSLTGREKPQHF.

CDR3 DNA sequence: TGTGCCAGCACCCGACGGAACACAGATACGCAGTATTTT. Translated, it gives CASTRRNTDTQYF. The J gene is TRBJ2-3, the V gene TRBV12-3 or TRBV12-4, with no clear D. Trimming took 7 bases from V and 2 from J, leaving 10 bases between them. This CDR3 has 13 amino acids.

This clone was seen only a few times. This chain joins TRBV5-1 and TRBJ1-4, with TRBD1 matching 7 bases. Trimming at V came to 2 bases and at J to 8 bases, leaving 9 bases not matched to a gene. This CDR3 is built from 15 residues. Per the germline V gene, CDR1 is SGHRS and CDR2 is YFSETQ. CDR3 coding DNA: TGCGCCAGCAGCTTACAGGGGCACGGTCGGGAAAAACTGTTTTTT. It codes for CASSLQGHGREKLFF.